This T cell receptor (beta chain) was captured by sequencing in a study of shared clonotypes between healthy human individuals. Data came from immunoSEQ multiplex PCR; TCRdb stores just in-frame clones and leaves some out. This sample yields approximately 1.1 million clones, of which about four fifths are seen a single time; approximately 0.5% belongs to the top ten. This clone was counted only a few times. Other DNA sequences in this specimen translate into the identical CDR3. The CDR3 totals 13 residues. Germline V CDR1 and CDR2: SGHTS, YDEGEE. The ends were cut back, 1 base at V and 3 bases at J, with 7 bases in the middle.

This TCR was sampled from a young man in good health. Some clones in this sample may be carry-over from other donors' samples. V is TRBV5-8 and J is TRBJ1-1; D remains ambiguous. Sequenced sample: memory CD4+ T cells from PBMCs. Subset noted: CD45RA-negative fraction. Here the CDR3 DNA reads TGTGCCAGCAGCTTGTTCCGGGACACTGAAGCTTTCTTT. Translation: CASSLFRDTEAFF. The full variable domain, rest sourced from reference TRBV5-8 and TRBJ1-1, is EAGVTQSPTHLIKTRGQQATLRCSPISGHTSVYWYQQALGLGLQFLLWYDEGEERNRGNFPPRFSGRQFPNYSSELNVNALELEDSALYLCASSLFRDTEAFFGQGTRLTVV.